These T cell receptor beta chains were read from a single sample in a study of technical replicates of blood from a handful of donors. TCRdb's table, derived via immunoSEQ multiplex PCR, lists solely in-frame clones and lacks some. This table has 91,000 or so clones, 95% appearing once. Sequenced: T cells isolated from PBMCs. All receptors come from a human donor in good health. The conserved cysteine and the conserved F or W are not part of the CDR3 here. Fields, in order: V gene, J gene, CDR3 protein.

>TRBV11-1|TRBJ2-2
ASSRITGELF
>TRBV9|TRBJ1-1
ASSLDSSEAF
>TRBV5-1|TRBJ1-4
ASSSGTGEEKLF
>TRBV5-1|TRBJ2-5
ASSQGQARETQY
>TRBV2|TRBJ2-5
ASSRGHWD
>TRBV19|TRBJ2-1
ASSIAGGRLNEQF
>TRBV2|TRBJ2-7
ASSEPFRIEQY
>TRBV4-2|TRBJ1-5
ASSQQGSNQPQH
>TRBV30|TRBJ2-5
AWKFAGSQETQY
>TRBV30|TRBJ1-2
AWTTRTGGGYT
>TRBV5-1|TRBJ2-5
ASSIQGGSQETQY
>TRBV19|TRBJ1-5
ASSPHDRASNQPQH
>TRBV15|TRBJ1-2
ATSREGAGYFSYGYT
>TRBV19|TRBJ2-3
ASSPIAGPEKTQY
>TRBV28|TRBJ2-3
ASSFNPRAYTDTQY
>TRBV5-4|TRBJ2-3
ASSSGLAGDTDTQY
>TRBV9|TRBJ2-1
ASSVDSGRTYSYNEQF
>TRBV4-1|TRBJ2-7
ASSHGFSAPYEQY
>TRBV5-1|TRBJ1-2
ASSLSGEEGTRGYGYT
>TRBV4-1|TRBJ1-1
ASSPDIAGAEAF
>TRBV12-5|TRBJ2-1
ASGLGGQGTTNLGKGQF
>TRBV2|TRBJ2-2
ASRDREGTGELF
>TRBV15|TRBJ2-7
ATSGITGPSSYEQY